The 21 T cell receptor beta chains presented below share a single source sample, sequenced in a study of blood T cell repertoires in COVID-19. This table comes from immunoSEQ multiplex PCR, and its TCRdb copy is limited to in-frame clones, with some not included. The sample lists about 170,000 clones; roughly 81% were seen once. Input material: peripheral blood. The receptors originated from a man aged 35-49 years who had recovered from COVID-19.

This chain connects TRBV28 to TRBJ2-1; TRBD2 matches 7 bases. This CDR3 comprises 16 residues. The trim removed 1 base at V and 8 bases at J, leaving 11 bases unmatched. Per the germline V gene, CDR1 is MDHEN and CDR2 is SYDVKM. The DNA of the CDR3 is TGTGCCAGCAGTTTATCAGTAGCGGGTAGTGTAGATGAGCAGTTCTTC. Translated, it gives CASSLSVAGSVDEQFF.

This sequence joins TRBV6-5 and TRBJ1-5, with a weak D call TRBD1 (6 bases). The CDR3 sequence is 15 residues long. V lost 4 bases and J lost 3, with 13 bases in between. The germline gives CDR1 MNHEY, CDR2 SVGAGI. CDR3 amino acids: CASSSDRLSNQPQHF. The CDR3 nucleotides are TGTGCCAGCAGTTCCGACAGGCTTTCCAATCAGCCCCAGCATTTT.

J is TRBJ1-6 and V is TRBV6-2 or TRBV6-3; no firm D call. This CDR3 is 14 amino acids long. Per the germline V gene, CDR1 is MNHEY and CDR2 is SVGEGT. Trimming removed 4 bases at V and 10 bases at J, with 14 bases between. In DNA, the CDR3 is TGTGCCAGCAGTTCTATGGGAGTAAAATCACCCCTCCACTTT. Its protein product is CASSSMGVKSPLHF.

The chain recombines TRBV15 with TRBJ1-4, with 7 bases lining up with TRBD1. Germline CDR1 LNHNV, CDR2 YYDKDF (reference sequence). Germline trimming cut 1 base from V and 4 bases from J; bases unmatched to any gene: 12. This CDR3 is built from 18 residues. CDR3 sequence (DNA): TGTGCCACCAGCAGAGTTGGGTTGAGGACAGGCCTTAATGAAAAACTGTTTTTT. Its translation is CATSRVGLRTGLNEKLFF.

The chain's CDR3 is CASSGIGAGESHEQYF. The CDR3 DNA sequence: TGTGCCAGCAGCGGGATAGGGGCAGGGGAATCCCACGAGCAGTACTTC. The chain has TRBV7-2 and TRBJ2-7, with D tentatively TRBD1 (6 bases). Germline values: CDR1 SGHTA, CDR2 FQGNSA. Trimming shortened V by 5 bases and J by 5 bases, and 22 bases separated the two germline ends. CDR3 length: 16 residues.

V and J are TRBV7-9 and TRBJ1-2; no firm D call. Germline assignment: CDR1 SEHNR and CDR2 FQNEAQ (reference sequence). The CDR3 covers 15 residues. V gave up 5 bases and J gave up 7 bases, with 20 bases separating them. The CDR3 nucleotides read TGTGCCAGCAGCCCAAGTCTCAATTCCTGGAGTGGCTACACCTTC. Translating it yields CASSPSLNSWSGYTF.

The CDR3 is CASSQDLQGMDEKLFF. The CDR3 bases are TGTGCCAGCAGCCAAGATTTACAGGGAATGGATGAAAAACTGTTTTTT. J is TRBJ1-4 and V is TRBV4-2, with a tentative D call TRBD1 (6 bases). Germline CDR1 LGHNA, CDR2 YNFKEQ. The CDR3 is 16 amino acids. V was trimmed by 0 bases and J by 6 bases, leaving 14 bases between them.

The CDR3 coding sequence is TGCGCCAGCAGCCAGAATCGGGGGGCTTCGAGCACCGGGGAGCTGTTTTTT. Translated: CASSQNRGASSTGELFF. V is TRBV4-3 and J is TRBJ2-2; tentatively, D is TRBD2 (7 bases). Looked up from germline, CDR1 is LGHNA and CDR2 is YSLEER. The CDR3 runs 17 residues. The ends were cut back, 3 bases at V and 4 bases at J, with 18 bases in the middle.

This chain connects TRBV4-2 to TRBJ2-3; 7 nucleotides agree with TRBD1. Germline-derived CDR1 and CDR2 are LGHNA and YNFKEQ. V lost 1 base and J lost 2; bases outside the gene matches: 3. CDR3 size: 15 residues. CDR3 sequence reads: CASSQAGGLTDTQYF. The CDR3 DNA sequence: TGTGCCAGCAGCCAAGCAGGGGGTCTCACAGATACGCAGTATTTT.

The V gene is TRBV7-3, the J gene TRBJ2-1; the match to TRBD2 covers 9 bases. J gave up 7 bases and V 0 bases, and 4 bases lay outside the gene matches. Germline V lookup: CDR1 SGHTA, CDR2 FQGTGA. There are 15 residues in the CDR3. The CDR3 loop is CASSLTSGGRNEQFF. CDR3 nucleotides: TGTGCCAGCAGCTTAACTAGCGGGGGTAGAAATGAGCAGTTCTTC.

The V gene is TRBV19, the J gene TRBJ1-5; D remains ambiguous. The CDR3 covers 14 residues. Germline V CDR1 and CDR2: LNHDA, SQIVND (reference sequence). V lost 5 bases to trimming and J lost 4 bases, with 12 bases between them. CDR3 nucleotide sequence: TGTGCCAGTAGTTTGTCACTACCGAATCAGCCCCAGCATTTT. It translates to CASSLSLPNQPQHF.

This sequence joins TRBV18 and TRBJ1-1; TRBD1 agrees at 11 bases. Germline V gene data show CDR1 as KGHSH and CDR2 as LQKENI. CDR3 length: 14 residues. The V gene end was trimmed by 6 bases and the J gene end by 7 bases; junction bases not matched to a gene: 7. CDR3 nucleotide sequence: TGTGCCAGCTCCCGGACAGGGGGCGGGAATGAAGCTTTCTTT. Its protein product is CASSRTGGGNEAFF.

The rearrangement links TRBV9 to TRBJ2-7, with D perhaps TRBD1 (6 bases). The CDR3 is 14 residues long. Germline V gene sequence: CDR1 SGDLS, CDR2 YYNGEE. The germline V and J ends were trimmed by 0 bases and 3 bases, with 10 bases remaining between them. The CDR3 region is CASSVGDIDYEQYF. The CDR3 DNA is TGTGCCAGCAGCGTAGGGGACATAGACTACGAGCAGTACTTC.

This clone was seen only a few times. V is TRBV19 and J is TRBJ2-3; TRBD2 agrees at 14 bases. The CDR3 consists of 18 residues. Germline V gene sequence: CDR1 LNHDA, CDR2 SQIVND (reference sequence). The trim removed 1 base at V and 0 bases at J, leaving 3 bases unmatched. This chain's CDR3 is CASSIGLAGGPSTDTQYF. The CDR3 DNA reads as TGTGCCAGTAGTATAGGACTAGCGGGAGGGCCTAGCACAGATACGCAGTATTTT.

The J gene is TRBJ2-5, the V gene TRBV6-4; TRBD2 matches 7 bases. J was trimmed by 2 bases and V by 5 bases; bases with no gene match: 5. This CDR3 region has 14 residues. Germline values: CDR1 MRHNA, CDR2 SNTAGT. CDR3 nucleotides: TGTGCCAGCAGTACCGGACTAGAACAAGAGACCCAGTACTTC. Amino acids: CASSTGLEQETQYF.

This chain uses TRBV19 with TRBJ1-2; no clear D gene. V lost 8 bases, J lost 8 bases, and 12 bases lay in between. This CDR3 region has 11 residues. CDR1 LNHDA and CDR2 SQIVND come from the germline V gene (reference sequence). CDR3 region: CASFYAGGYTF. CDR3 nucleotide sequence: TGTGCCAGTTTCTACGCCGGGGGCTACACCTTC.

The chain couples TRBV5-1 to TRBJ2-3; 7 nucleotides align to TRBD1. The CDR3 runs 12 residues. Trimming removed 5 bases from V and 6 bases from J; junction bases left unmatched: 3. The germline gives CDR1 SGHRS, CDR2 YFSETQ. CDR3 loop: CASSTGEDTQYF. CDR3 bases: TGCGCCAGCAGTACAGGGGAGGATACGCAGTATTTT. The full variable domain, completed using reference TRBV5-1 and TRBJ2-3, is KAGVTQTPRYLIKTRGQQVTLSCSPISGHRSVSWYQQTPGQGLQFLFEYFSETQRNKGNFPGRFSGRQFSNSRSEMNVSTLELGDSALYLCASSTGEDTQYFGPGTRLTVL.

The chain couples TRBV6-5 to TRBJ2-7, with D hard to call. V gave up 10 bases and J gave up 7 bases, with 14 bases separating them. Germline-derived CDR1 and CDR2 are MNHEY and SVGAGI. The CDR3 runs to 11 residues. The CDR3, as DNA: TGTGCCACCTCTCTCCGTCGGGAGCAGTACTTC. Translating it yields CATSLRREQYF.

This sequence joins TRBV12-3 or TRBV12-4 and TRBJ2-7; D is perhaps TRBD1 (6 bases). Trimming took 5 bases from V and 5 from J, leaving 10 bases between them. The CDR3 spans 12 residues. This CDR3 reads CASSTGFHEQYF. The CDR3 DNA is TGTGCCAGCAGTACAGGGTTCCACGAGCAGTACTTC.

This clone was picked up one time. J is TRBJ2-7 and V is TRBV7-3; 10 bases match TRBD2. The CDR3 is 17 amino acids. The junction had 14 bases not matched to a gene; V was cut back by 5 bases and J by 4 bases. Germline loops: CDR1 SGHTA, CDR2 FQGTGA. CDR3: CASSRAIAGGWGYEQYF. In DNA form, the CDR3 reads TGTGCCAGCAGCCGGGCAATAGCGGGAGGCTGGGGGTACGAGCAGTACTTC.

The chain links TRBV13 to TRBJ2-3, with D tentatively TRBD2 (5 bases). The germline CDR1 and CDR2 sequences are PRHDT and FYEKMQ (reference sequence). This CDR3 is built from 15 residues. V lost 5 bases and J lost 4, with 16 bases in between. Here the CDR3 reads CASSRKGGRADTQYF. The CDR3 DNA reads TGTGCCAGCAGCCGAAAAGGTGGGCGGGCAGATACGCAGTATTTT.